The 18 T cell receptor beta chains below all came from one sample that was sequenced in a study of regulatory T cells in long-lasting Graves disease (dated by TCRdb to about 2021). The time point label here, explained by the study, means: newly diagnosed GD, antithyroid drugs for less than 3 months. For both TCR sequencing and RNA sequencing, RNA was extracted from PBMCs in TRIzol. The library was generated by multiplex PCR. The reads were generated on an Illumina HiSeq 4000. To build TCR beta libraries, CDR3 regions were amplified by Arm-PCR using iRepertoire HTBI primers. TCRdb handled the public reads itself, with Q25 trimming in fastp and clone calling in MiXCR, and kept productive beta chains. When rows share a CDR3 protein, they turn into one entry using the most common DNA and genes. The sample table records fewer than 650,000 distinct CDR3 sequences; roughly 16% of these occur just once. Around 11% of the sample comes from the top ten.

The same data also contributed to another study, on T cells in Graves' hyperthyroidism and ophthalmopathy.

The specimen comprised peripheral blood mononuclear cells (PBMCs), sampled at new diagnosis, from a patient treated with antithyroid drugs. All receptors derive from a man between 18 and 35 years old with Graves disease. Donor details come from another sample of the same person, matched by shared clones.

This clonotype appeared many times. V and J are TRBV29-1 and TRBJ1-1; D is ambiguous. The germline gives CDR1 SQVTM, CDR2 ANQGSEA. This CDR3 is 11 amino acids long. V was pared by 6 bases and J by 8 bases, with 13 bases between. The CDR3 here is CSVVTGGEAFF. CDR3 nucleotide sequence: TGCAGCGTAGTAACGGGAGGCGAAGCTTTCTTT.

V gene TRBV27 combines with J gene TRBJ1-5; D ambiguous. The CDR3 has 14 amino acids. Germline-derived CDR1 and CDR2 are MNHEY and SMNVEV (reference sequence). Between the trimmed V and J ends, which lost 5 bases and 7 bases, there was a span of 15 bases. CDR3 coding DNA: TGTGCCAGCAGTCTCGGAGGAACGTACCAGCCCCAGCATTTT. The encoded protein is CASSLGGTYQPQHF.

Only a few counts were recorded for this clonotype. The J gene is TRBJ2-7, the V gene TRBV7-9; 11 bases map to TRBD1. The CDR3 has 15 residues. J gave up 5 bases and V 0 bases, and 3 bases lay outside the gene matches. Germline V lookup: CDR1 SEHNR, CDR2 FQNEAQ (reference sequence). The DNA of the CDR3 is TGTGCCAGCAGCTTAGCCGGACAGGGGGCAGACGAGCAGTACTTC. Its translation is CASSLAGQGADEQYF.

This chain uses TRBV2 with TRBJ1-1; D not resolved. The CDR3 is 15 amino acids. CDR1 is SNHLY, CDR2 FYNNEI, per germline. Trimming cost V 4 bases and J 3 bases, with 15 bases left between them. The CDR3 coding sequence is TGTGCCAGCAGTGTAAACCTAGGGAGGGACACTGAAGCTTTCTTT. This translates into CASSVNLGRDTEAFF.

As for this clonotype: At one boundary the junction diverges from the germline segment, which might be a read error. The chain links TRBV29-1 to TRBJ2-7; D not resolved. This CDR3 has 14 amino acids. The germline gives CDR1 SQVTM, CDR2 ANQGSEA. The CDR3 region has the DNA TGCAGCGTTGAGGTTCGGCTAGGCTCCCACGAGCAGTACTTC. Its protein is CSVEVRLGSHEQYF.

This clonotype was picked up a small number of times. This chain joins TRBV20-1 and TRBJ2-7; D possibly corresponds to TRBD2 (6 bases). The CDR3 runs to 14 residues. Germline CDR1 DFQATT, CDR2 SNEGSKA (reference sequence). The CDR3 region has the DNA TGCAACTCAACCGGGCAAGCGGGCTCCTACGAGCAGTACTTC. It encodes CNSTGQAGSYEQYF.

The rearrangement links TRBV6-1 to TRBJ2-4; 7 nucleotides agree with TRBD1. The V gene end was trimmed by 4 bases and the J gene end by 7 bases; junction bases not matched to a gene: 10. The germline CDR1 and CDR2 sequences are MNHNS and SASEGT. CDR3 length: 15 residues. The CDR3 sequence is CASSGIRTGLNIQYF. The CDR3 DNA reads TGTGCCAGCAGTGGTATCCGGACAGGATTGAACATTCAGTACTTC.

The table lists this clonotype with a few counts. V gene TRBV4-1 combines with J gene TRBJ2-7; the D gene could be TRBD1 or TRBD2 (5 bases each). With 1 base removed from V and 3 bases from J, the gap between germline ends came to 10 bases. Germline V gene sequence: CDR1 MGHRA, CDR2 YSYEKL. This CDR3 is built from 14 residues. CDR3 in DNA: TGCGCCAGCAGCCAAGGGGACGGGGACTACGAGCAGTACTTC. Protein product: CASSQGDGDYEQYF.

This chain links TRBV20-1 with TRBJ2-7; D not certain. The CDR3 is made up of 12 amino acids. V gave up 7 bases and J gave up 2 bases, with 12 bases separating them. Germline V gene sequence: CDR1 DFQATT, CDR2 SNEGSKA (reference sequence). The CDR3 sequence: CSVPSAPYEQYF. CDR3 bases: TGCAGTGTTCCATCCGCCCCCTACGAGCAGTACTTC.

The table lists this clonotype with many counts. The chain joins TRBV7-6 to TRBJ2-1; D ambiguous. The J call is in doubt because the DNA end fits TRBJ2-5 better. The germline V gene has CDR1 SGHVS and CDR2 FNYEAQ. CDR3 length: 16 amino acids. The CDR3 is CASTLNADPGGETQYF. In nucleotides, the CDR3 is TGTGCCAGCACCCTAAATGCGGACCCCGGCGGAGAGACCCAGTACTTC.

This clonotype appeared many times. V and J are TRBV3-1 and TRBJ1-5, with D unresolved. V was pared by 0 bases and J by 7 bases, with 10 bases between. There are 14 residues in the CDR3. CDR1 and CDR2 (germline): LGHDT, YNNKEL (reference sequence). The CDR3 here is CASSQDTGNQPQHF. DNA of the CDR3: TGTGCCAGCAGCCAAGATACCGGGAACCAGCCCCAGCATTTT.

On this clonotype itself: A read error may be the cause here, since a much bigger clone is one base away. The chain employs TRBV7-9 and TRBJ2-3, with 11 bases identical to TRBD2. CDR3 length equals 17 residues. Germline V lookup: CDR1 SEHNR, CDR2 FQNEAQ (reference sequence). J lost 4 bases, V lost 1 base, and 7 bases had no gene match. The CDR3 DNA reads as TGTGCCAGCAGCTTAGATACTAGCGGGGGTGGCGCAGATACGCAGTATTTT. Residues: CASSLDTSGGGADTQYF.

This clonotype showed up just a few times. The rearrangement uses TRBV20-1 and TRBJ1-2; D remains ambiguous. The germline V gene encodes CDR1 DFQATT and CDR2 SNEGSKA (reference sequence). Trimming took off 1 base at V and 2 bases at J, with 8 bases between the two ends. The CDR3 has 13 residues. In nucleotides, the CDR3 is TGCAGTGCTAGAGCAAGCAGGAACTATGGCTACACCTTC. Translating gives CSARASRNYGYTF.

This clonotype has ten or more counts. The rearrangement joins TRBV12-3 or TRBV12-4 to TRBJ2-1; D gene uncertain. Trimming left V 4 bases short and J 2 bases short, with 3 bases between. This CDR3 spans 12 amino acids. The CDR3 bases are TGTGCCAGCAGTTCAACCTACAATGAGCAGTTCTTC. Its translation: CASSSTYNEQFF.

In DNA, the CDR3 is TGTGCCAGCAGCTTAGCGGGGTATCCCCAGCATTTT. Translating it yields CASSLAGYPQHF. The chain carries TRBV7-9 and TRBJ1-5; no firm D call. Between the trimmed V and J ends, which lost 0 bases and 10 bases, there was a span of 7 bases. This CDR3 has 12 residues. The germline CDR1 and CDR2 sequences are SEHNR and FQNEAQ (reference sequence).

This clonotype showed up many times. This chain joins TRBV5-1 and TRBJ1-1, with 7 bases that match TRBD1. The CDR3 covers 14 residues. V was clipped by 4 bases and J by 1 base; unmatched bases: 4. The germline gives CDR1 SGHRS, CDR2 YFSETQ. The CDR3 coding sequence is TGCGCCAGCAGCCCGGACAGGCCGAACACTGAAGCTTTCTTT. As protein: CASSPDRPNTEAFF.

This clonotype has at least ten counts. The CDR3 region is CASRQGADTEAFF. DNA for the CDR3: TGTGCCAGCAGACAGGGGGCCGACACTGAAGCTTTCTTT. This chain links TRBV13 with TRBJ1-1; TRBD1 agrees at 9 bases. The junction had 2 bases not matched to a gene; V was cut back by 6 bases and J by 3 bases. Germline lookup yields CDR1 PRHDT and CDR2 FYEKMQ (reference sequence). The CDR3 is 13 residues long.

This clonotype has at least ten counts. The CDR3 protein is CASSYSVRDGYTF. The CDR3 nucleotides are TGTGCCAGCAGTTACTCTGTCAGGGACGGCTACACCTTC. This chain links TRBV6-5 with TRBJ1-2; D is perhaps TRBD1 (5 bases). The V and J ends lost 0 bases and 8 bases respectively, with 10 bases between them. The length of the CDR3 is 13 residues. Germline V lookup: CDR1 MNHEY, CDR2 SVGAGI.